These T cell receptor beta chains were read from a single sample in a study of Graves' ophthalmopathy and Graves' hyperthyroidism. TCRdb reprocessed the multiplex PCR reads with MiXCR, giving one entry per CDR3 protein. The table has over a million distinct CDR3 sequences, less than 45% seen once. The sample comprised peripheral blood or thyroid tissue (not recorded which). Receptors were obtained from an adult man with Graves' hyperthyroidism. Each CDR3 is given with its conserved first and last residue. The order of the fields is clone size, D gene, J gene, V gene, CDR3 protein, CDR3 DNA. D genes are given only for firm matches. Clone size is given for some rows only: seen once, a few or many times, or a class if the clone is expanded.

clone_size: NA; d_call: NA; j_call: TRBJ1-3; v_call: TRBV6-4; cdr3_aa: CASSDPISGYSANTIYF; cdr3_nt: TGTGCCAGCAGTGACCCGATTTCTGGGTATAGTGCAAACACCATATATTTT
clone_size: many; d_call: TRBD2; j_call: TRBJ2-5; v_call: TRBV12-3/TRBV12-4; cdr3_aa: CASSFTSGETQYF; cdr3_nt: TGTGCCAGCAGTTTCACTAGCGGAGAGACCCAGTACTTC
clone_size: NA; d_call: TRBD1; j_call: TRBJ2-7; v_call: TRBV7-9; cdr3_aa: CASSPLEQKTGGSSYEQYF; cdr3_nt: TGTGCCAGCAGCCCTCTCGAGCAAAAGACAGGGGGAAGCTCCTACGAGCAGTACTTC
clone_size: many; d_call: NA; j_call: TRBJ1-5; v_call: TRBV24-1; cdr3_aa: CATQRESGNQPQHF; cdr3_nt: TGTGCCACCCAGAGGGAGTCTGGAAATCAGCCCCAGCATTTT
clone_size: many; d_call: TRBD1; j_call: TRBJ1-1; v_call: TRBV7-9; cdr3_aa: CASSLPGQMNTEAFF; cdr3_nt: TGTGCCAGCAGCTTGCCGGGACAGATGAACACTGAAGCTTTCTTT
clone_size: NA; d_call: TRBD1; j_call: TRBJ2-5; v_call: TRBV10-3; cdr3_aa: CAISYDRGRSMETQYF; cdr3_nt: TGTGCCATCAGTTATGACAGGGGGCGATCGATGGAGACCCAGTACTTC
clone_size: few; d_call: NA; j_call: TRBJ1-6; v_call: TRBV29-1; cdr3_aa: CSGTGTADSPLHF; cdr3_nt: TGCAGCGGGACCGGGACGGCCGATTCACCCCTCCACTTT
clone_size: NA; d_call: TRBD1; j_call: TRBJ1-4; v_call: TRBV2; cdr3_aa: CASSVGQKKLFF; cdr3_nt: TGTGCCAGCAGTGTGGGACAGAAGAAACTGTTTTTT
clone_size: NA; d_call: NA; j_call: TRBJ1-4; v_call: TRBV9; cdr3_aa: CASSAHPGAVNEKLFF; cdr3_nt: TGTGCCAGCAGCGCCCACCCGGGGGCGGTCAATGAAAAACTGTTTTTT
clone_size: once; d_call: NA; j_call: TRBJ2-6; v_call: TRBV3-1; cdr3_aa: CASSQYGESSGANVLTF; cdr3_nt: TGTGCCAGCAGCCAATATGGGGAAAGCTCTGGGGCCAACGTCCTGACTTTC
clone_size: many; d_call: NA; j_call: TRBJ2-5; v_call: TRBV12-3/TRBV12-4; cdr3_aa: CASSYQRETQYF; cdr3_nt: TGTGCCAGCAGTTACCAGCGGGAGACCCAGTACTTC
clone_size: many; d_call: NA; j_call: TRBJ2-5; v_call: TRBV5-8; cdr3_aa: CASSGSLQETQYF; cdr3_nt: TGTGCCAGCAGCGGGTCCCTCCAAGAGACCCAGTACTTC
clone_size: few; d_call: TRBD2; j_call: TRBJ2-2; v_call: TRBV5-1; cdr3_aa: CASSGGGLAANTGELFF; cdr3_nt: TGCGCCAGCAGCGGGGGAGGACTAGCGGCGAACACCGGGGAGCTGTTTTTT
clone_size: few; d_call: NA; j_call: TRBJ2-7; v_call: TRBV11-1; cdr3_aa: CASSLEDGSYEQYF; cdr3_nt: TGTGCCAGCAGCTTGGAGGACGGATCCTACGAGCAGTACTTC
clone_size: NA; d_call: TRBD1; j_call: TRBJ2-3; v_call: TRBV20-1; cdr3_aa: CSARQGGTDTQYF; cdr3_nt: TGCAGTGCTAGACAGGGGGGCACAGATACGCAGTATTTT
clone_size: NA; d_call: TRBD1; j_call: TRBJ2-7; v_call: TRBV19; cdr3_aa: CASTGTGAGGALYEQYF; cdr3_nt: TGTGCCAGTACAGGGACAGGGGCCGGAGGAGCCCTATACGAGCAGTACTTC
clone_size: many; d_call: NA; j_call: TRBJ2-2; v_call: TRBV7-8; cdr3_aa: CASSLDPWSTGELFF; cdr3_nt: TGTGCCAGCAGCTTAGACCCGTGGAGCACCGGGGAGCTGTTTTTT
clone_size: many; d_call: NA; j_call: TRBJ2-7; v_call: TRBV7-2; cdr3_aa: CASSPYGESYEQYF; cdr3_nt: TGTGCCAGCAGCCCCTACGGAGAATCCTACGAGCAGTACTTC
clone_size: NA; d_call: TRBD1; j_call: TRBJ1-1; v_call: TRBV7-9; cdr3_aa: CASSCHRGVNTEAFF; cdr3_nt: TGTGCCAGCAGCTGTCACAGGGGAGTGAACACTGAAGCTTTCTTT
clone_size: many; d_call: TRBD2; j_call: TRBJ2-7; v_call: TRBV29-1; cdr3_aa: CSVVGTSGRRVDEQYF; cdr3_nt: TGCAGCGTTGTCGGGACTAGCGGGAGACGTGTCGACGAGCAGTACTTC
clone_size: NA; d_call: NA; j_call: TRBJ2-2; v_call: TRBV7-2; cdr3_aa: CASTYRERGRDTGELFF; cdr3_nt: TGTGCCAGCACCTACCGGGAAAGGGGGAGAGACACCGGGGAGCTGTTTTTT
clone_size: NA; d_call: NA; j_call: TRBJ1-5; v_call: TRBV20-1; cdr3_aa: CSATYTGRGNQPQHF; cdr3_nt: TGCAGTGCTACGTATACGGGCCGGGGCAATCAGCCCCAGCATTTT
clone_size: many; d_call: NA; j_call: TRBJ2-7; v_call: TRBV9; cdr3_aa: CASSPEVSGYEQYF; cdr3_nt: TGTGCCAGCAGTCCCGAGGTTAGCGGTTACGAGCAGTACTTC
clone_size: NA; d_call: NA; j_call: TRBJ2-7; v_call: TRBV20-1; cdr3_aa: CSAEQGPPHYEQYF; cdr3_nt: TGCAGTGCTGAACAGGGTCCCCCCCACTACGAGCAGTACTTC
clone_size: NA; d_call: NA; j_call: TRBJ2-7; v_call: TRBV3-1; cdr3_aa: CASSQDPWEQYF; cdr3_nt: TGTGCCAGCAGCCAAGACCCGTGGGAGCAGTACTTC
clone_size: many; d_call: NA; j_call: TRBJ1-2; v_call: TRBV29-1; cdr3_aa: CSVEFARENYGYTF; cdr3_nt: TGCAGCGTTGAATTCGCCAGGGAGAACTATGGCTACACCTTC
clone_size: NA; d_call: NA; j_call: TRBJ1-3; v_call: TRBV7-8; cdr3_aa: CASSSQSKTGNTIYF; cdr3_nt: TGTGCCAGCAGCTCACAGTCAAAGACCGGAAACACCATATATTTT
clone_size: many; d_call: NA; j_call: TRBJ1-2; v_call: TRBV20-1; cdr3_aa: CSARGTGGGYTF; cdr3_nt: TGCAGTGCTAGAGGGACGGGAGGGGGCTACACCTTC
clone_size: NA; d_call: NA; j_call: TRBJ1-5; v_call: TRBV3-1; cdr3_aa: CASSQGRALNQPQHF; cdr3_nt: TGTGCCAGCAGCCAGGGACGAGCCCTAAATCAGCCCCAGCATTTT
clone_size: many; d_call: NA; j_call: TRBJ1-3; v_call: TRBV10-3; cdr3_aa: CAISGASSGNTIYF; cdr3_nt: TGTGCCATCAGTGGGGCAAGCTCTGGAAACACCATATATTTT
clone_size: few; d_call: TRBD2; j_call: TRBJ2-7; v_call: TRBV7-9; cdr3_aa: CASSKAGTSFYEQYF; cdr3_nt: TGTGCCAGCAGCAAAGCCGGGACTAGTTTCTACGAGCAGTACTTC
clone_size: many; d_call: NA; j_call: TRBJ2-7; v_call: TRBV7-8; cdr3_aa: CASSRPGPLNHEQYF; cdr3_nt: TGTGCCAGCTCAAGACCGGGACCGCTTAATCACGAGCAGTACTTC
clone_size: NA; d_call: NA; j_call: TRBJ2-7; v_call: TRBV2; cdr3_aa: CASSEGPSTGELYF; cdr3_nt: TGTGCCAGCAGTGAGGGACCGAGCACCGGGGAGCTGTACTTC
clone_size: once; d_call: TRBD1; j_call: TRBJ1-5; v_call: TRBV7-9; cdr3_aa: CASSFQYRGLDQPQHF; cdr3_nt: TGTGCCAGCAGCTTCCAGTACAGGGGGCTCGATCAGCCCCAGCATTTT
clone_size: NA; d_call: NA; j_call: TRBJ2-2; v_call: TRBV2; cdr3_aa: CASSEGGGTNTGELFF; cdr3_nt: TGTGCCAGCAGTGAAGGTGGGGGTACGAACACCGGGGAGCTGTTTTTT
clone_size: NA; d_call: NA; j_call: TRBJ2-7; v_call: TRBV7-2; cdr3_aa: CASSSLVGTPPYEQYF; cdr3_nt: TGTGCCAGCAGCTCGCTTGTCGGGACACCCCCCTACGAGCAGTACTTC
clone_size: NA; d_call: NA; j_call: TRBJ2-7; v_call: TRBV10-3; cdr3_aa: CAIAPGFSSGGNEQYF; cdr3_nt: TGTGCCATCGCCCCGGGGTTTAGTTCGGGGGGCAACGAGCAGTACTTC
clone_size: NA; d_call: NA; j_call: TRBJ1-4; v_call: TRBV25-1; cdr3_aa: CASSETEKLFF; cdr3_nt: TGTGCCAGCAGTGAGACAGAAAAACTGTTTTTT
clone_size: NA; d_call: NA; j_call: TRBJ1-1; v_call: TRBV10-3; cdr3_aa: CAISGSGNTEAFF; cdr3_nt: TGTGCCATCAGTGGGAGCGGGAACACTGAAGCTTTCTTT
clone_size: many; d_call: NA; j_call: TRBJ2-7; v_call: TRBV16; cdr3_aa: CASSQYGLREEQYF; cdr3_nt: TGTGCCAGCAGCCAATATGGCCTCAGGGAAGAGCAGTACTTC
clone_size: few; d_call: NA; j_call: TRBJ1-6; v_call: TRBV12-3/TRBV12-4; cdr3_aa: CASSLPINNSPLHF; cdr3_nt: TGTGCCAGCAGTTTACCCATAAATAATTCACCCCTCCACTTT
clone_size: NA; d_call: NA; j_call: TRBJ1-1; v_call: TRBV6-2/TRBV6-3; cdr3_aa: CASSYYSGQTEAFF; cdr3_nt: TGTGCCAGCAGTTATTATTCTGGGCAGACTGAAGCTTTCTTT
clone_size: NA; d_call: NA; j_call: TRBJ2-1; v_call: TRBV7-9; cdr3_aa: CASSSKSSYNEQFF; cdr3_nt: TGTGCCAGCAGCTCCAAGAGCTCCTACAATGAGCAGTTCTTC
clone_size: NA; d_call: NA; j_call: TRBJ1-1; v_call: TRBV19; cdr3_aa: CASRPGPNTEAFF; cdr3_nt: TGTGCCAGTAGGCCGGGGCCGAACACTGAAGCTTTCTTT
clone_size: NA; d_call: TRBD1; j_call: TRBJ1-5; v_call: TRBV29-1; cdr3_aa: CSSRDRVNQPQHF; cdr3_nt: TGCAGCTCCCGGGACAGGGTTAATCAGCCCCAGCATTTT
clone_size: NA; d_call: TRBD1; j_call: TRBJ1-6; v_call: TRBV25-1; cdr3_aa: CASSGPGTGNSPLHF; cdr3_nt: TGTGCCAGCAGTGGCCCCGGGACAGGCAATTCACCCCTCCACTTT
clone_size: few; d_call: NA; j_call: TRBJ1-6; v_call: TRBV7-9; cdr3_aa: CASSLGTTGSPLHF; cdr3_nt: TGTGCCAGCAGCTTAGGGACCACGGGGTCACCCCTCCACTTT
clone_size: NA; d_call: NA; j_call: TRBJ1-2; v_call: TRBV10-3; cdr3_aa: CAISQGYGYTF; cdr3_nt: TGTGCCATCAGTCAGGGTTATGGCTACACCTTC